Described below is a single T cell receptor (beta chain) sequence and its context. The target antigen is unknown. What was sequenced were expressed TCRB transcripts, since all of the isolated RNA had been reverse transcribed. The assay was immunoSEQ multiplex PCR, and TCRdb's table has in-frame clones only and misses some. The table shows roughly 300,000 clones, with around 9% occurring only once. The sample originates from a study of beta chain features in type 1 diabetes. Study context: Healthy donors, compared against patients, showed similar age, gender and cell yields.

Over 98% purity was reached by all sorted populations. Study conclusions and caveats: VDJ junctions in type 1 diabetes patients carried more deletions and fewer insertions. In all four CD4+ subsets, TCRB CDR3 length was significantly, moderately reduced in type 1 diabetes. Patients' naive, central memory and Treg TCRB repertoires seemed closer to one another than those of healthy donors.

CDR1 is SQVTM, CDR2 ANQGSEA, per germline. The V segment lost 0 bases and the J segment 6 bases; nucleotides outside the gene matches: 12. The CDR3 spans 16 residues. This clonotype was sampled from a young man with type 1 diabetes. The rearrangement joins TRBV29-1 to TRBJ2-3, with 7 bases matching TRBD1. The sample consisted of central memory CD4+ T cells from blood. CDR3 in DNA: TGCAGCGTTGAAGATTCAGGACAGGCAAAGGTCGATACGCAGTATTTT. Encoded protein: CSVEDSGQAKVDTQYF.